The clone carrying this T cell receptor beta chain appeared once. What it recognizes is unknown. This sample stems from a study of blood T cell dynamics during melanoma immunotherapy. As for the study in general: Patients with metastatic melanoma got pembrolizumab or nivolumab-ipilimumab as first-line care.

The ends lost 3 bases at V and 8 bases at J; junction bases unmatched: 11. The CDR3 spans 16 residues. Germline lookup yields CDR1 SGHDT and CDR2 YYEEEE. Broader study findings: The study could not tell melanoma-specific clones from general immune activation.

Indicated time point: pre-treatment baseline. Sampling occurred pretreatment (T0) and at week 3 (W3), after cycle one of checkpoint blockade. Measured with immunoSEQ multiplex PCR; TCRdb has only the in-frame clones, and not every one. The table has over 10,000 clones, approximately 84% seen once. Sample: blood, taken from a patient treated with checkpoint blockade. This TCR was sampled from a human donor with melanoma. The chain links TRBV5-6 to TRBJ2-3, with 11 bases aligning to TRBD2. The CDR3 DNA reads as TGTGCCAGCAGCTCAAGACTAGCGGGGCTCGAAGGTACGCAGTATTTT. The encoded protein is CASSSRLAGLEGTQYF.